These 29 T cell receptor beta chains share one sample of origin, sequenced in a study of T cells after yellow fever vaccination. TCRdb re-called the 5' RACE reads through MiXCR, storing one row per CDR3 protein. This table holds about 63,000 distinct CDR3 sequences, approximately 8% found once. Sequencing was performed on CD8+ T cells sorted from PBMCs, taken 15 days after the yellow fever booster vaccination. These receptor sequences come from a man aged 25-45 years who received the YFV17D yellow fever vaccine.

This clonotype was seen many times. This rearrangement joins TRBV14 to TRBJ1-4; possibly TRBD1 for D (5 bases). V was pared by 3 bases and J by 8 bases, with 13 bases between. This CDR3 region has 14 residues. Germline-derived CDR1 and CDR2 are SGHDN and FVKESK. In DNA, the CDR3 is TGTGCCAGCAGCCAGAACGGGGCATGGGAAAAACTGTTTTTT. Its protein product is CASSQNGAWEKLFF.

This clonotype has a count of ten or more. The gene calls are TRBV6-2 or TRBV6-3 and TRBJ2-1; the match to TRBD2 covers 10 bases. CDR1 and CDR2 from the germline V gene are MNHEY and SVGEGT. The CDR3 consists of 13 residues. J gave up 9 bases and V 8 bases, and 7 bases lay outside the gene matches. The CDR3, as DNA: TGTGCCAGCGCGGGCAGCGGGGGGGGTGAGCAGTTCTTC. It codes for CASAGSGGGEQFF.

Ten or more counts support this clonotype. V is TRBV29-1 and J is TRBJ1-1; D perhaps matches TRBD1 (6 bases). The CDR3 spans 14 residues. The germline gives CDR1 SQVTM, CDR2 ANQGSEA. The V and J ends lost 3 bases and 5 bases respectively, with 16 bases between them. The CDR3 reads CSVEQQGFWTEAFF. The CDR3 nucleotides are TGCAGCGTTGAGCAACAGGGTTTTTGGACTGAAGCTTTCTTT.

This clonotype appeared many times. This sequence joins TRBV4-3 and TRBJ1-1; no reliable D call. The V and J ends lost 3 bases and 5 bases respectively, with 13 bases between them. Germline V gene data show CDR1 as LGHNA and CDR2 as YSLEER. The CDR3 is made up of 14 amino acids. For the CDR3, the DNA is TGCGCCAGCAGCCAGGATCGGGCGTATACTGAAGCTTTCTTT. This codes for CASSQDRAYTEAFF.

This clonotype was detected ten times or more. The chain has TRBV6-2 or TRBV6-3 and TRBJ2-3; the D gene is possibly TRBD2 (6 bases). Trimming cost V 2 bases and J 4 bases, with 19 bases left between them. The CDR3 has 17 amino acids. The germline gives CDR1 MNHEY, CDR2 SVGEGT. CDR3 loop: CASSYEPGVASSDTQYF. The CDR3 DNA follows: TGTGCCAGCAGTTACGAGCCGGGGGTCGCGTCCTCAGATACGCAGTATTTT.

This clonotype was recorded at least ten times. The chain couples TRBV5-1 to TRBJ2-3; unclear D gene. The CDR3 sequence is 12 residues long. V dropped 3 bases and J dropped 6 bases, with 8 bases sitting between them. Germline-derived CDR1 and CDR2 are SGHRS and YFSETQ. The CDR3 is CASSSRPDTQYF. CDR3 DNA sequence: TGCGCCAGCAGCTCCAGGCCCGATACGCAGTATTTT.

This clonotype has a handful of counts. The chain recombines TRBV5-6 with TRBJ2-1; 8 positions agree with TRBD2. The V gene's germline CDR1 is SGHDT and CDR2 YYEEEE. Unmatched junction bases numbered 7, after V lost 4 bases and J lost 7 bases. CDR3 length: 14 amino acids. The CDR3 loop is CASSLAPSGNEQFF. The CDR3 region has the DNA TGTGCCAGCAGCCTGGCTCCTAGCGGGAATGAGCAGTTCTTC.

The sample holds many counts of this clonotype. This chain joins TRBV18 and TRBJ1-2; no clear D. Germline V CDR1 and CDR2: KGHSH, LQKENI. Trimming cost V 0 bases and J 3 bases, with 8 bases left between them. This CDR3 region has 14 residues. The CDR3 protein is CASSPPESYYGYTF. DNA for the CDR3: TGTGCCAGCTCACCACCGGAGAGCTACTATGGCTACACCTTC.

This clonotype appeared many times. The rearrangement joins TRBV5-5 to TRBJ2-3, with a possible D match to TRBD1 (6 bases). CDR3 length equals 15 residues. Trimming stripped 2 bases from V and 1 base from J, with 11 bases between. Germline assignment: CDR1 SGHKS and CDR2 YYEKEE (reference sequence). This CDR3 is CASSFVAGGTDTQYF. CDR3 nucleotide sequence: TGTGCCAGCAGCTTCGTGGCAGGGGGCACAGATACGCAGTATTTT.

This clonotype was counted ten times or more. J is TRBJ2-5 and V is TRBV3-1; D may match TRBD1 or TRBD2 (5 bases each). Germline V gene lookup returns CDR1 LGHDT and CDR2 YNNKEL (reference sequence). The CDR3 loop spans 15 amino acids. Trimming took 7 bases from V and 5 from J, leaving 20 bases between them. Written as DNA, the CDR3 is TGTGCCAGCATCGGATCCGGGGCAAGGGCGGAGACCCAGTACTTC. It encodes CASIGSGARAETQYF.

Note on this clonotype: This may arise from a read error, as a much more abundant clone is one base away. The chain links TRBV4-1 to TRBJ1-1; D not resolved. CDR1 and CDR2 (germline): MGHRA, YSYEKL. The CDR3 length is 13 residues. The DNA for the CDR3 is TGCTCCAGCAGCCAAGATCACCCCACGGGAGCTTTCTTT. Residues: CSSSQDHPTGAFF.

This clonotype was seen repeatedly, ten times or more. V and J are TRBV24-1 and TRBJ2-1; 13 bases agree with TRBD2. Germline loops: CDR1 KGHDR, CDR2 SFDVKD. CDR3 length: 15 residues. V dropped 4 bases and J dropped 8; count of bases not matched to a gene: 4. The CDR3 DNA sequence: TGTGCCACCAGTGAACGGACTAGCGGGAGCTATGAGCAGTTCTTC. Translation gives CATSERTSGSYEQFF.

In regard to this clonotype: Given a much more abundant clone one base away, this may be a read error. The chain links TRBV20-1 to TRBJ1-5; no clear D gene. CDR3 size: 15 residues. Germline values: CDR1 DFQATT, CDR2 SNEGSKA (reference sequence). CDR3 nucleotides: TGCTGTGCTTTCCGGGAAGACTATAGCAATCAGCCCCAGCATTTT. Translated: CCAFREDYSNQPQHF.

The chain employs TRBV13 and TRBJ2-2, with D uncertain. Trimming pared 8 bases from V and 6 bases from J, leaving 10 bases between. This CDR3 contains 12 residues. Germline CDR1 is PRHDT and CDR2 is FYEKMQ (reference sequence). The CDR3 loop is CASLGLAGELFF. The CDR3 DNA sequence: TGTGCCAGCCTCGGGTTAGCCGGGGAGCTGTTTTTT.

Many counts were recorded for this clonotype. The V gene is TRBV28, the J gene TRBJ2-3, with TRBD2 identical over 9 bases. Per the germline V gene, CDR1 is MDHEN and CDR2 is SYDVKM. There are 13 residues in the CDR3. Trimming took 7 bases from V and 6 from J; bases not matched to a gene: 5. This CDR3 is CASTVAGVDTQYF. The CDR3 DNA reads as TGTGCCAGCACGGTAGCGGGAGTGGATACGCAGTATTTT.

This clonotype was counted many times. J is TRBJ1-1 and V is TRBV7-9; D gene uncertain. The CDR3 has 14 amino acids. V lost 1 base to trimming and J lost 3 bases, with 9 bases between them. Germline loops: CDR1 SEHNR, CDR2 FQNEAQ (reference sequence). CDR3 residues: CASSLVGGYTEAFF. In DNA, the CDR3 is TGTGCCAGCAGCTTAGTAGGAGGGTACACTGAAGCTTTCTTT. The whole variable domain, remainder taken from reference TRBV7-9 and TRBJ1-1, is DTGVSQNPRHKITKRGQNVTFRCDPISEHNRLYWYRQTLGQGPEFLTYFQNEAQLEKSRLLSDRFSAERPKGSFSTLEIQRTEQGDSAMYLCASSLVGGYTEAFFGQGTRLTVV.

Ten or more counts support this clonotype. The CDR3 DNA follows: TGTGCCAGCAGCTTAGAACCCGGCTACGAGCAGTACTTC. Translating gives CASSLEPGYEQYF. The V call is TRBV7-8, the J call TRBJ2-7; D gene unclear. The CDR3 sequence is 13 residues long. V lost 1 base and J lost 3, with 7 bases in between. Germline assignment: CDR1 SGHVS and CDR2 FQNEAQ.

This clonotype was observed many times. V usage is TRBV7-6 and J usage is TRBJ2-1; D is perhaps TRBD1 or TRBD2 (5 bases each). CDR1 and CDR2 (germline): SGHVS, FNYEAQ. This CDR3 has 16 residues. V shed 4 bases and J shed 0 bases, with 13 bases lying between them. This CDR3 is CASSWQGPSSYNEQFF. Written as DNA, the CDR3 is TGTGCCAGCAGCTGGCAGGGACCTAGCTCCTACAATGAGCAGTTCTTC.

This clonotype was picked up many times. This chain joins TRBV7-9 and TRBJ2-6; no reliable D call. The germline gives CDR1 SEHNR, CDR2 FQNEAQ (reference sequence). V was trimmed by 3 bases and J by 5 bases, leaving 11 bases between them. The CDR3 has 15 amino acids. The CDR3 nucleotides read TGTGCCAGCAGCTTGACTGGTGGTCGGGCCAACGTCCTGACTTTC. Its protein product is CASSLTGGRANVLTF.

This clonotype occurred many times. The rearrangement uses TRBV6-4 and TRBJ1-3, with D possibly TRBD1 on 6 matching bases. Germline CDR1 and CDR2: MRHNA and SNTAGT. Trimming pared 6 bases from V and 2 bases from J, leaving 14 bases between. The CDR3 runs to 15 residues. As DNA, the CDR3 is TGTGCCAGCAGCGCACAGGGAGAGACTGGAAACACCATATATTTT. This encodes CASSAQGETGNTIYF.

This clonotype appeared many times. The rearrangement links TRBV7-9 to TRBJ1-5, with D hard to call. The CDR3 is 16 residues long. V shed 5 bases and J shed 0 bases, with 14 bases lying between them. Germline CDR1 SEHNR, CDR2 FQNEAQ (reference sequence). The CDR3 DNA reads TGTGCCAGCAGCCTCTATCGGACGGATAGCAATCAGCCCCAGCATTTT. Protein product: CASSLYRTDSNQPQHF.

This clonotype occurred many times. The chain recombines TRBV29-1 with TRBJ2-3; maybe TRBD2 (6 bases). Germline values: CDR1 SQVTM, CDR2 ANQGSEA. Trimming stripped 3 bases from V and 1 base from J, with 11 bases between. The CDR3 is 14 residues long. The CDR3 sequence: CSVERGGGTDTQYF. As DNA, the CDR3 is TGCAGCGTTGAGAGGGGCGGGGGCACAGATACGCAGTATTTT.

Ten or more counts support this clonotype. The chain combines TRBV29-1 with TRBJ2-7, with D perhaps TRBD1 (5 bases). Germline V CDR1 and CDR2: SQVTM, ANQGSEA. Trimming removed 1 base from V and 1 base from J, with 8 bases in between. This CDR3 region has 13 residues. The CDR3 sequence is CSVEGRVSYEQYF. CDR3 nucleotides: TGCAGCGTTGAAGGCAGGGTGTCCTACGAGCAGTACTTC.

In its sample, this clonotype was seen many times. This chain uses TRBV5-1 with TRBJ2-1; 7 bases line up with TRBD1. Germline V gives CDR1 SGHRS, CDR2 YFSETQ. This CDR3 contains 13 residues. The junction had 6 bases not matched to a gene; V was cut back by 7 bases and J by 5 bases. CDR3 residues: CASGDSYDNEQFF. The CDR3 DNA is TGCGCCAGCGGGGACAGTTATGACAATGAGCAGTTCTTC.

This clonotype was seen many times. The V and J genes are TRBV2 and TRBJ2-7; no reliable D call. V was trimmed by 6 bases and J by 5 bases, leaving 8 bases between them. Germline V CDR1 and CDR2: SNHLY, FYNNEI. This CDR3 region has 11 residues. The CDR3 DNA is TGTGCCAGCAGGGCGGCCCACGAGCAGTACTTC. Translated: CASRAAHEQYF.

Ten or more counts support this clonotype. The chain joins TRBV5-1 to TRBJ2-1; D remains ambiguous. The CDR3 is 14 amino acids. The germline gives CDR1 SGHRS, CDR2 YFSETQ. V lost 4 bases and J lost 4, with 12 bases in between. CDR3 nucleotides: TGCGCCAGCAGCCCCCCAGGAAGGTACAATGAGCAGTTCTTC. This sequence encodes CASSPPGRYNEQFF.

This clonotype was picked up many times. The chain links TRBV4-3 to TRBJ2-4, with D tentatively TRBD1 or TRBD2 (6 bases each). With 1 base removed from V and 5 bases from J, the gap between germline ends came to 9 bases. The CDR3 is made up of 14 amino acids. Germline CDR1 LGHNA, CDR2 YSLEER. The CDR3 DNA is TGCGCCAGCAGCCAAGTGGGGGGCGAAAACATTCAGTACTTC. It encodes CASSQVGGENIQYF.

The sample holds a few counts of this clonotype. The rearrangement uses TRBV20-1 and TRBJ2-3, with TRBD2 identical over 9 bases. Trimming at V came to 1 base and at J to 4 bases, leaving 18 bases not matched to a gene. CDR1 DFQATT and CDR2 SNEGSKA come from the germline V gene (reference sequence). The CDR3 consists of 19 residues. CDR3 coding DNA: TGCAGTGCTAGAGTCTCCTGGCGGGAGGGCCAAGGCGTCGCAGATACGCAGTATTTT. Translating it yields CSARVSWREGQGVADTQYF.

This clonotype was counted at least ten times. This chain uses TRBV14 with TRBJ2-2; D remains unclear. Germline V gives CDR1 SGHDN, CDR2 FVKESK. Trimming took off 1 base at V and 0 bases at J, with 0 bases between the two ends. There are 13 residues in the CDR3. CDR3 protein: CASSQANTGELFF. In nucleotides, the CDR3 is TGTGCCAGCAGCCAAGCGAACACCGGGGAGCTGTTTTTT.